These 5 T cell receptor beta chains originate from one sample sequenced in a study of T cell changes during pregnancy in multiple sclerosis. Sequencing used immunoSEQ multiplex PCR; TCRdb keeps in-frame clones, though not all of them. The sample has 65,000 to 90,000 clones, about 89% seen once; the top ten hold around 3.3%. Source: PBMCs, taken in the first trimester of pregnancy. Receptor source: a female donor in good health, serving as a control in a pregnancy study. Some clones in this sample may be carry-over from other donors' samples.

CDR3 nucleotides: TGTGCCAGCAGCGGCCAGACAGGGGGTGACACTGAAGCTTTCTTT. Translated: CASSGQTGGDTEAFF. This chain uses TRBV5-5 with TRBJ1-1; 9 bases agree with TRBD1. Germline values: CDR1 SGHKS, CDR2 YYEKEE (reference sequence). With 4 bases clipped from V and 3 bases from J, the junction kept 7 bases outside the gene matches. The length of the CDR3 is 15 residues.

The genes are TRBV27 and TRBJ1-6; 7 bases line up with TRBD1. The ends lost 6 bases at V and 9 bases at J; junction bases unmatched: 11. This CDR3 spans 15 amino acids. Germline CDR1 is MNHEY and CDR2 is SMNVEV (reference sequence). The CDR3, as DNA: TGTGCCAGCAGGTCTGACAGGGCACTGAGTTCACCCCTCCACTTT. Translated: CASRSDRALSSPLHF.

V gene TRBV28 combines with J gene TRBJ1-2; D is uncertain. Germline-derived CDR1 and CDR2 are MDHEN and SYDVKM. Trimming removed 5 bases from V and 4 bases from J, with 5 bases in between. The CDR3 consists of 11 residues. CDR3 DNA sequence: TGTGCCAGCAGTCAGGTCTATGGCTACACCTTC. Translating it yields CASSQVYGYTF.

The chain recombines TRBV5-8 with TRBJ1-5, with 9 bases aligning to TRBD1. The ends lost 3 bases at V and 6 bases at J; junction bases unmatched: 13. There are 17 residues in the CDR3. Per the germline V gene, CDR1 is SGHTS and CDR2 is YDEGEE. CDR3 protein: CASSSWGGQGRSQPQHF. The CDR3 nucleotides are TGTGCCAGCAGCTCCTGGGGGGGACAGGGAAGGAGTCAGCCCCAGCATTTT.

The chain joins TRBV5-6 to TRBJ2-7, with 10 bases that match TRBD1. The V segment lost 6 bases and the J segment 7 bases; nucleotides outside the gene matches: 10. The CDR3 loop spans 14 amino acids. Germline loops: CDR1 SGHDT, CDR2 YYEEEE. The CDR3 sequence is CASTTGTGVREQYF. In nucleotides, the CDR3 is TGTGCCAGCACTACCGGGACAGGGGTTCGAGAGCAGTACTTC.